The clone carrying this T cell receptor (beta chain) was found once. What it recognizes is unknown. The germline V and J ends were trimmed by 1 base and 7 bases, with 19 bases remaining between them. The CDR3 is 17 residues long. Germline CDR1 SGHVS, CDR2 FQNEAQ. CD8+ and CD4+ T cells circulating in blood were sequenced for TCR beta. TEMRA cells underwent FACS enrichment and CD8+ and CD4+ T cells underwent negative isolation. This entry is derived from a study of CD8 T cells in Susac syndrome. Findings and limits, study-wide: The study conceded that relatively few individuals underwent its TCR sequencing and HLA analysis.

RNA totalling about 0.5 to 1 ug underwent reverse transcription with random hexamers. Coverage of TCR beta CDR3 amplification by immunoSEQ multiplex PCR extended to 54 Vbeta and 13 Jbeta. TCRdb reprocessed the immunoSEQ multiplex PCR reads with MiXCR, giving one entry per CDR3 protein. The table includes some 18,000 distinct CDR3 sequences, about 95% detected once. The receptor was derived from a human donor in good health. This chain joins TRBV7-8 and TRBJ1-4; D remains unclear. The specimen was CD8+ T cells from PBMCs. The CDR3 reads CASSLEVRQILSEKLFF. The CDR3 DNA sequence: TGTGCCAGCAGCTTAGAGGTTCGACAAATATTAAGTGAAAAACTGTTTTTT. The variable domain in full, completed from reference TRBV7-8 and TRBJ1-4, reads GAGVSQSPRYKVAKRGQDVALRCDPISGHVSLFWYQQALGQGPEFLTYFQNEAQLDKSGLPSDRFFAERPEGSVSTLKIQRTQQEDSAVYLCASSLEVRQILSEKLFFGSGTQLSVL.